The 6 T cell receptor beta chains presented below share a single source sample, sequenced in a study of beta chain features in type 1 diabetes. Notes on the study in general: Among all four CD4+ subsets, Type 1 diabetes patients had TCRB CDR3s that were moderately but significantly shorter.

Expressed TCRB transcripts were sequenced because the isolated RNA had all been reverse transcribed beforehand. Data came from immunoSEQ multiplex PCR; TCRdb stores just in-frame clones and leaves some out. The sample lists around 150,000 clones, 63% occurring once. Their target antigens are unknown. The sequencing input was naive CD4+ T cells from blood. These TCRs come from a young man with type 1 diabetes.

J is TRBJ2-3 and V is TRBV29-1, with 8 bases matching TRBD1. Looked up from germline, CDR1 is SQVTM and CDR2 is ANQGSEA. Trimming at V came to 6 bases and at J to 0 bases, leaving 5 bases not matched to a gene. This CDR3 spans 14 amino acids. DNA for the CDR3: TGCAGCGTACCACGACAGGGGAGCACAGATACGCAGTATTTT. As protein: CSVPRQGSTDTQYF.

This clone was detected a few times. The chain links TRBV2 to TRBJ1-2; 8 bases match TRBD1. The J segment lost 6 bases and the V segment lost 3 bases, leaving 3 bases of the junction unmatched. The germline gives CDR1 SNHLY, CDR2 FYNNEI. There are 13 residues in the CDR3. The CDR3 nucleotides read TGTGCCAGCAGTGATGGACAGGGAGATGGCTACACCTTC. This encodes CASSDGQGDGYTF.

The chain has TRBV11-2 and TRBJ2-1; TRBD1 aligns across 7 bases. Germline V lookup: CDR1 SGHAT, CDR2 FQNNGV. This CDR3 has 14 amino acids. J was trimmed by 3 bases and V by 1 base; bases with no gene match: 0. The CDR3 DNA reads as TGTGCCAGCAGCTTAGGACAGGGCTACAATGAGCAGTTCTTC. It encodes CASSLGQGYNEQFF.

The V gene is TRBV29-1, the J gene TRBJ1-2; 7 bases are a match to TRBD1. The V gene end was trimmed by 6 bases and the J gene end by 4 bases; junction bases not matched to a gene: 2. Looked up from germline, CDR1 is SQVTM and CDR2 is ANQGSEA. There are 11 residues in the CDR3. The CDR3: CSVRTGYGYTF. Here the CDR3 DNA reads TGCAGCGTCCGGACAGGCTATGGCTACACCTTC.

The table lists this clone with a count of one. The chain employs TRBV2 and TRBJ2-1; 13 nucleotides line up with TRBD2. Germline V gene lookup returns CDR1 SNHLY and CDR2 FYNNEI. This CDR3 spans 15 amino acids. J was trimmed by 5 bases and V by 3 bases; bases with no gene match: 1. DNA of the CDR3: TGTGCCAGCAGTGAGGGACTAGCGGGGCACAATGAGCAGTTCTTC. Amino acids: CASSEGLAGHNEQFF.

The chain is built from TRBV29-1 and TRBJ2-4; 8 bases align to TRBD1. The V gene's germline CDR1 is SQVTM and CDR2 ANQGSEA. Unmatched junction bases numbered 5, after V lost 5 bases and J lost 5 bases. The CDR3 covers 13 residues. CDR3 residues: CSVRQGTQNIQYF. In DNA form, the CDR3 reads TGCAGCGTTCGACAGGGGACCCAAAACATTCAGTACTTC.